This is a list of T cell receptor beta chains from one sample in a study of blood T cell repertoires in COVID-19. The assay was immunoSEQ multiplex PCR, and TCRdb's table has in-frame clones only and misses some. The data contain 270,000 or so clones, under 90% of them singletons. The sequenced sample was peripheral blood. Receptors originate from a woman in her twenties or thirties with COVID-19, enrolled during active disease. The CDR3 runs from the conserved cysteine through the conserved F or W. A D gene is named only where the DNA matches it firmly. A row's size may be missing; if present it is once, few, many or a size class.

D gene,V gene,J gene,clone size,CDR3 DNA,CDR3 protein
TRBD1,TRBV19,TRBJ1-2,.,TGTGCCAGTAGCGGGACAGGACTCTATGGCTACACCTTC,CASSGTGLYGYTF
.,TRBV5-6,TRBJ1-5,few,TGTGCCAGCAGCGCCCGCGGGGTTTGGAGCAATCAGCCCCAGCATTTT,CASSARGVWSNQPQHF
.,TRBV5-5,TRBJ1-2,.,TGTGCCAGCAGCTTGGGTTCCCTAGACAGCTATGGCTACACCTTC,CASSLGSLDSYGYTF
.,TRBV20-1,TRBJ2-3,.,TGCAGTGCTATCTCGCAGTATTTT,CSAISQYF
TRBD1,TRBV29-1,TRBJ1-1,.,TGCAGCGTGACAGGGGTAAATGAAGCTTTCTTT,CSVTGVNEAFF
TRBD1,TRBV5-1,TRBJ2-5,.,TGCGCCAGCATAGGACAGGGAGAGACCCAGTACTTC,CASIGQGETQYF
TRBD1,TRBV5-1,TRBJ2-2,.,TGCGCCAGCAGCGTACAGGGGGCCGGGGAGCTGTTTTTT,CASSVQGAGELFF
TRBD1,TRBV6-5,TRBJ1-1,few,TGTGCCAGCAGGAGATCCGGGACAGGGAACACTGAAGCTTTCTTT,CASRRSGTGNTEAFF
.,TRBV21-1,TRBJ1-6,.,TGTGCCAGCAGCAAAGTGAAAGGGAGTAATTCACCCCTCCACTTT,CASSKVKGSNSPLHF
.,TRBV5-5,TRBJ1-1,.,TGTGCCAGCAGTCCACAGCAACTGAACACTGAAGCTTTCTTT,CASSPQQLNTEAFF
TRBD2,TRBV5-4,TRBJ2-2,.,TGTGCCAGCAGCTTGTTCGGGGGGGAGCTCGGGGAGCTGTTTTTT,CASSLFGGELGELFF
TRBD1,TRBV2,TRBJ1-1,.,TGTGCCAGCAGTGAAGGGACAGGGGATGGAAACACTGAAGCTTTCTTT,CASSEGTGDGNTEAFF
TRBD2,TRBV20-1,TRBJ2-3,.,TGCAGTGCTAGTCGGGGGGGCCCGCGCACAGATACGCAGTATTTT,CSASRGGPRTDTQYF
TRBD1,TRBV19,TRBJ1-1,.,TGTGCCAGTAGTATATGGGACAGAGGACTAGAAGCTTTCTTT,CASSIWDRGLEAFF
.,TRBV7-7,TRBJ1-1,.,TGTGCCAGCAGCCTATTAAGAGGGTGGTGTGAAGCTTTCTTT,CASSLLRGWCEAFF
.,TRBV7-2,TRBJ1-2,.,TGTGCCAGCAGCCTAGAGTCGGGACACATCTATGGCTACACCTTC,CASSLESGHIYGYTF
TRBD2,TRBV5-1,TRBJ2-7,.,TGCGCCAGCAGCATTGAGGGACTAGACGGCTACGAGCAGTACTTC,CASSIEGLDGYEQYF
.,TRBV7-9,TRBJ2-1,.,TGTGCCAGCAGCTTCCCGAGTTCCAATGAGCAGTTCTTC,CASSFPSSNEQFF
.,TRBV28,TRBJ2-3,.,TGTGCCAGCAGCCCCCGAGTTGCAGATACGCAGTATTTT,CASSPRVADTQYF
.,TRBV21-1,TRBJ2-3,.,TGTGCCAGCCGCCACCGACAGGGGGATACGCAGTATTTT,CASRHRQGDTQYF